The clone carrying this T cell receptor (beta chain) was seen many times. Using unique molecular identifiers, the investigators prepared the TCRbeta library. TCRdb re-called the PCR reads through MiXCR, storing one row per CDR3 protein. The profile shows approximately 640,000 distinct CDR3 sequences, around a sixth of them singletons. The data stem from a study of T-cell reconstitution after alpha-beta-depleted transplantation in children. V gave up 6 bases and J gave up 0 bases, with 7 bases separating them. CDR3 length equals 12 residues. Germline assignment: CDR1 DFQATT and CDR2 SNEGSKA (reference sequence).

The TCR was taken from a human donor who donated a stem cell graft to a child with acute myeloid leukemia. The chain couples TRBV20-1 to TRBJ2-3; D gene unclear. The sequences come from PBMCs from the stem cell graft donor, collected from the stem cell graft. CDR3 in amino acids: CSALGSTDTQYF. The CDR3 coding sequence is TGCAGTGCCCTCGGTAGCACAGATACGCAGTATTTT.